This TCR beta chain was captured in a study of blood T cell repertoires in COVID-19. Study-wide context: Acute and convalescent COVID-19 specimens originated in the United States, Italy and Spain. From T cells, B-cell-depleted T cells, or PBMCs came the material, which was cDNA or gDNA.

Patients of the Seattle cohort, enrolled during active infection, were followed longitudinally. Per the original methods: Cell counts per sample came from amplifying reference gene primers. The protocol was immunoSEQ multiplex PCR, while the TCRdb copy is restricted to in-frame clones and leaves out a portion. That table supplies the V and J calls and clone size; D and trimming were determined from the DNA. The table includes some 74,000 clones, approximately 91% detected once. The CDR3 runs 14 residues. Looked up from germline, CDR1 is MRHNA and CDR2 is SNTAGT. Trimming cost V 3 bases and J 1 base, with 10 bases left between them.

The rearrangement joins TRBV6-4 to TRBJ2-7, with D possibly matching TRBD1 (5 bases). Input material: peripheral blood. This clonotype originated in a man aged 45-65 years with COVID-19, enrolled during active disease. The CDR3 region is CASSESGPSYEQYV. The CDR3 DNA is TGTGCCAGCAGTGAATCAGGGCCGTCCTACGAGCAGTACGTC.